The text below deals with one T cell receptor beta chain. The sample originates from a study of blood T cells in healthy people across ages. This CDR3 spans 17 amino acids. Trimming pared 4 bases from V and 3 bases from J, leaving 23 bases between. Germline loops: CDR1 DFQATT, CDR2 SNEGSKA (reference sequence). PCR was performed a second time for roughly 7 to 11 cycles using a sample-barcoded 5' primer and a J-beta primer mix. TCRdb passed the 5' RACE reads through MiXCR, listing each CDR3 protein once. Of 2 million or so distinct CDR3 sequences listed, around 48% are singletons. This chain links TRBV20-1 with TRBJ2-3; D might be TRBD1 or TRBD2, each matching 6 bases. This TCR derives from a woman aged 40 to 50 in good health. Sequencing used blood. CDR3 loop: CSATPSSGAAYTDTQYF. The DNA of the CDR3 is TGCAGTGCTACACCGTCTTCGGGGGCGGCGTATACAGATACGCAGTATTTT.